This T cell receptor (beta chain) was captured by sequencing in a study of T cell repertoires in cytomegalovirus infection. With respect to this clonotype: The antigen is undetermined. This may be a read error, as it is one base from a much larger clone.

The CDR3 runs to 15 residues. The germline CDR1 and CDR2 sequences are SGHVS and FQNEAQ. TCRdb re-called the reads through MiXCR, storing one row per CDR3 protein. The sample yields about 770,000 distinct CDR3 sequences, almost 30% seen once. The rearrangement joins TRBV7-8 to TRBJ1-2; D call uncertain. Material: cultured CD8+ T cells from PBMCs, obtained from culture after CMV antigen stimulation. This TCR came from a human donor in good health (CMV status not recorded). Some clones in this sample may be carry-over from other donors' samples. The CDR3 nucleotides are TGTGCCGGCAGCTTAGAAGGGCAACATGGGTATGGCTACACCTTC. Protein: CAGSLEGQHGYGYTF. The full variable domain, its missing parts supplied by reference TRBV7-8 and TRBJ1-2, is GAGVSQSPRYKVAKRGQDVALRCDPISGHVSLFWYQQALGQGPEFLTYFQNEAQLDKSGLPSDRFFAERPEGSVSTLKIQRTQQEDSAVYLCAGSLEGQHGYGYTFGSGTRLTVV.